This is a list of T cell receptor beta chains from one sample in a study of shared clonotypes between healthy human individuals. The table came from immunoSEQ multiplex PCR; TCRdb's copy has only in-frame clones and leaves some out. Among 90,000 to 150,000 clones listed, about 71% were seen once. The specimen sequenced was memory CD8+ T cells sorted from blood. The receptors originated from a woman aged 25 to 39 in good health. The CDR3 runs from the conserved cysteine through the conserved F or W. The D gene is left open where the match is weak. Not every row has a clone size; where given, it reads once, few, many or a size class.

abundance	v_gene	j_gene	d_gene	CDR3nt	CDR3aa
.	TRBV4-1	TRBJ1-2	.	TGCGCCAGCAGCCAAGATTCAAGGTTCGTGGGCTACACCTTC	CASSQDSRFVGYTF
once	TRBV27	TRBJ2-3	.	TGTGCCAGCAGTTTAGGGGCGTGGGCAGATACGCAGTATTTT	CASSLGAWADTQYF
.	TRBV7-8	TRBJ1-2	.	TGTGCCAGCAGCTTAGATCTGGGGACGAACTATGGCTACACCTTC	CASSLDLGTNYGYTF
.	TRBV2	TRBJ2-7	TRBD2	TGTGCCAGCCTCTCCCCCGATGTAGCGGGGGCGAGGGAGCAGTACTTC	CASLSPDVAGAREQYF
few	TRBV10-1	TRBJ2-1	.	TGCGCCAGCAGTGCATCGATAGGGTTCGATGAGCAGTTCTTC	CASSASIGFDEQFF
.	TRBV7-7	TRBJ2-5	TRBD1	TGTGCCAGCAGCGTTGACAGGGAACAGACCCAGTACTTC	CASSVDREQTQYF
once	TRBV27	TRBJ1-1	.	TGTGCCAGCAGCGAGGGGGTATTTGTCGACGACACTGAAGCTTTCTTT	CASSEGVFVDDTEAFF
many	TRBV28	TRBJ2-6	TRBD1	TGTGCCAGCAGTGACCGGGACAGGGGATATGCAGGGGCCAACGTCCTGACTTTC	CASSDRDRGYAGANVLTF
few	TRBV19	TRBJ1-5	.	TGTGCCAGTGATTGGGGAGCCAATCAGCCCCAGCATTTT	CASDWGANQPQHF
.	TRBV4-1	TRBJ2-2	.	TGCGCCAGCAGCACCCACCGATACACCGGGGAGCTGTTTTTT	CASSTHRYTGELFF
.	TRBV27	TRBJ2-5	.	TGTGCCAGCAGCCCTCGATGGAGCCAAGAGACCCAGTACTTC	CASSPRWSQETQYF
few	TRBV29-1	TRBJ2-4	.	TGCAGCGTGACCGGGACAACCAACGGGGAGCTTTACATTCAGTACTTC	CSVTGTTNGELYIQYF
.	TRBV11-2	TRBJ2-1	.	TGTGCCAGCAGCCGGTGGTCCGACAATGAGCAGTTCTTC	CASSRWSDNEQFF
.	TRBV28	TRBJ2-5	.	TGTGCCAGCAGTTTATGGGCGAAGGAGGACTTACAAGAGACCCAGTACTTC	CASSLWAKEDLQETQYF
.	TRBV2	TRBJ2-3	.	TGTGCCAGCAGTTACCCGGGACTCCTCTCTAAAGATACGCAGTATTTT	CASSYPGLLSKDTQYF